The rows below give T cell receptor beta chains drawn from one sample of a study of blood T cell repertoires in COVID-19. Here immunoSEQ multiplex PCR was the method, and the copy in TCRdb shows in-frame clones only, minus some. The sample yields around 250,000 clones, approximately 80% seen once. Sequences were obtained from peripheral blood. The receptors were sampled from a woman between 18 and 29 years old with acute or convalescent COVID-19. Both conserved end residues are trimmed from each CDR3.

v_call: TRBV29-1
cdr3_aa: SVVSSAKSTDTQY

v_call: TRBV29-1
cdr3_aa: SVEARTSIYEQF

v_call: TRBV28
cdr3_aa: ASSLTEGGSQY

v_call: TRBV5-4
cdr3_aa: ASSLGGAYGYT

v_call: TRBV28
cdr3_aa: ASSSGTSLTDTQY

v_call: TRBV27
cdr3_aa: ASSPGTGLSYNSPLH

v_call: TRBV7-2
cdr3_aa: ASSPRGLGNTIY

v_call: TRBV30
cdr3_aa: AWSASGLDEQY

v_call: TRBV15
cdr3_aa: ATSRGDFQETQY

v_call: TRBV4-2
cdr3_aa: ASSQSWDINYGYT

v_call: TRBV19
cdr3_aa: ASTREPPYNEQF

v_call: TRBV5-8
cdr3_aa: ASSHRSSYNEQF

v_call: TRBV5-1
cdr3_aa: ASSLGPVSYEQY

v_call: TRBV12-3/TRBV12-4
cdr3_aa: ATRRGGWNEQF

v_call: TRBV14
cdr3_aa: ASSQESWTGDAGRNIQY

v_call: TRBV27
cdr3_aa: ASSLFGRIGLAGGELF

v_call: TRBV19
cdr3_aa: ASSIDRGHYNEQF